Presented here are 21 T cell receptor beta chains from one specimen sequenced in a study of shared clonotypes between healthy human individuals (dated by TCRdb to about 2020). Receptors were amplified or captured by the immunoSEQ multiplex PCR assay. TCRdb stores this immuneACCESS table with in-frame sequences only. Part of the clones is absent; in the studies checked, under half of the shortfall reflects unresolved V genes, and no reason is known for the rest. This sample holds approximately 2,000,000 clones; around 93% were observed only once. Of the sample, 0.37% is held by the ten largest clones. Sequences were obtained from naive CD4+ T cells from PBMCs. The sample's cell subset or site label, in plain terms: CD45RA+ positively selected. Receptors were obtained from a young man in good health. Some clones in this sample may be carry-over from other donors' samples.

This chain joins TRBV28 and TRBJ2-2, with a tentative D call TRBD1 (5 bases). The V gene lost 5 bases and the J gene lost 5 bases, with 12 bases spanning the gap. The germline gives CDR1 MDHEN, CDR2 SYDVKM. The CDR3 totals 14 residues. The CDR3 region is CASSQGAWTGELFF. The CDR3 nucleotides are TGTGCCAGCAGTCAAGGGGCTTGGACCGGGGAGCTGTTTTTT.

This chain uses TRBV5-4 with TRBJ2-3, with 8 nucleotides matching TRBD1. The germline V gene encodes CDR1 SGHNT and CDR2 YYREEE (reference sequence). V lost 5 bases to trimming and J lost 0 bases; unmatched junction nucleotides: 8. The CDR3 contains 16 residues. DNA of the CDR3: TGTGCCAGCAGGGACGGGACAGGCTCTAGCACAGATACGCAGTATTTT. It translates to CASRDGTGSSTDTQYF.

CDR3 amino acids: CASSMGRGWQYF. As DNA, the CDR3 is TGTGCCAGTAGTATGGGTCGGGGTTGGCAGTACTTC. The chain couples TRBV19 to TRBJ2-7; possibly TRBD2 for D (5 bases). Trimming removed 3 bases from V and 9 bases from J, with 12 bases in between. Germline V gene lookup returns CDR1 LNHDA and CDR2 SQIVND (reference sequence). This CDR3 is 12 amino acids long.

V is TRBV5-1 and J is TRBJ2-1, with a weak D call TRBD1 (6 bases). CDR3 length: 13 residues. V lost 4 bases, J lost 6 bases, and 11 bases lay in between. The germline V gene encodes CDR1 SGHRS and CDR2 YFSETQ. CDR3 DNA: TGCGCCAGCAGCAAGGGGGTAGGCAATGAGCAGTTCTTC. This encodes CASSKGVGNEQFF.

This chain uses TRBV11-1 with TRBJ2-7, with 13 bases aligning to TRBD2. The trim removed 5 bases at V and 4 bases at J, leaving 14 bases unmatched. The CDR3 has 18 amino acids. Germline values: CDR1 SGHAT, CDR2 FQDESV (reference sequence). This CDR3 is CASSLRTSGSGSIYEQYF. CDR3 nucleotides: TGTGCCAGCAGCCTACGGACTAGCGGGAGCGGATCAATTTACGAGCAGTACTTC. The full variable domain, rest sourced from reference TRBV11-1 and TRBJ2-7, is EAEVAQSPRYKITEKSQAVAFWCDPISGHATLYWYRQILGQGPELLVQFQDESVVDDSQLPKDRFSAERLKGVDSTLKIQPAELGDSAMYLCASSLRTSGSGSIYEQYFGPGTRLTVT.

The V and J genes are TRBV19 and TRBJ2-7, with 7 nucleotides matching TRBD1. CDR1 and CDR2 (germline): LNHDA, SQIVND (reference sequence). This CDR3 contains 13 residues. With V trimmed by 3 bases and J by 8 bases, 7 bases remained unmatched. DNA of the CDR3: TGTGCCAGTAGTATCCGACAGGGAGCACAGCAGTACTTC. Encoded protein: CASSIRQGAQQYF.

This chain joins TRBV4-1 and TRBJ2-1; 8 nucleotides match TRBD1. The germline V gene has CDR1 MGHRA and CDR2 YSYEKL. J was trimmed by 4 bases and V by 6 bases; bases with no gene match: 5. This CDR3 spans 14 amino acids. The DNA for the CDR3 is TGCGCCAGCAGGCCGGGACAGGAATACAATGAGCAGTTCTTC. Its translation: CASRPGQEYNEQFF.

CDR3: CASSLDPSGGYEQYF. CDR3 in DNA: TGCGCCAGCAGCTTGGACCCTAGCGGGGGCTACGAGCAGTACTTC. The chain is built from TRBV5-1 and TRBJ2-7, with 10 bases lining up with TRBD2. The CDR3 contains 15 residues. Germline values: CDR1 SGHRS, CDR2 YFSETQ. The V segment lost 0 bases and the J segment 3 bases; nucleotides outside the gene matches: 3.

The chain couples TRBV28 to TRBJ1-2; D unclear. In germline, CDR1 is MDHEN, CDR2 SYDVKM. This CDR3 contains 15 residues. V lost 3 bases and J lost 0, with 11 bases in between. This chain's CDR3 is CASSLDGGTNYGYTF. DNA of the CDR3: TGTGCCAGCAGTTTGGACGGTGGGACTAACTATGGCTACACCTTC.

This clone appeared a single time. The CDR3: CATSKGPSSYNEQFF. As DNA, the CDR3 is TGTGCCACCAGTAAGGGCCCGAGCTCCTACAATGAGCAGTTCTTC. V gene TRBV15 combines with J gene TRBJ2-1; D gene uncertain. The V end was cut by 6 bases, the J end by 0 bases, with 12 bases between. From germline, CDR1 is LNHNV and CDR2 YYDKDF (reference sequence). The CDR3 has 15 amino acids.

As regards this clone: The same CDR3 is also encoded by other DNA sequences in this sample. The chain recombines TRBV7-9 with TRBJ2-5; 8 bases align to TRBD1. The CDR3 runs 14 residues. V was clipped by 4 bases and J by 2 bases; unmatched bases: 3. Germline V gene sequence: CDR1 SEHNR, CDR2 FQNEAQ (reference sequence). The CDR3 loop is CASSSGTGQETQYF. The DNA for the CDR3 is TGTGCCAGCAGCTCAGGGACAGGACAAGAGACCCAGTACTTC.

This chain links TRBV29-1 with TRBJ2-5; D might be TRBD2 (6 bases). The germline V gene has CDR1 SQVTM and CDR2 ANQGSEA. Trimming left V 7 bases short and J 4 bases short, with 16 bases between. The CDR3 consists of 13 residues. The CDR3 DNA reads as TGCAGCGCGCAACGGGAGAGGAGAGAGACCCAGTACTTC. This gives the protein CSAQRERRETQYF.

This clone was seen a single time. The rearrangement joins TRBV9 to TRBJ2-1; 11 positions match TRBD2. The CDR3 sequence is 14 residues long. Trimming cost V 0 bases and J 11 bases; bases outside gene matches: 4. Germline CDR1 SGDLS, CDR2 YYNGEE. Here the CDR3 reads CASSVELAGVQQFF. CDR3 nucleotides: TGTGCCAGCAGCGTAGAACTAGCGGGAGTACAGCAGTTCTTC.

The chain recombines TRBV12-5 with TRBJ2-3; 7 nucleotides match TRBD2. This CDR3 contains 13 residues. Trimming removed 5 bases from V and 6 bases from J; junction bases left unmatched: 5. The V gene's germline CDR1 is LGHNT and CDR2 FRNRAP. The CDR3 sequence is CASGPSGADTQYF. The CDR3, as DNA: TGTGCTAGTGGTCCCAGCGGGGCGGATACGCAGTATTTT. Full variable domain (rest looked up from reference TRBV12-5 and TRBJ2-3): DARVTQTPRHKVTEMGQEVTMRCQPILGHNTVFWYRQTMMQGLELLAYFRNRAPLDDSGMPKDRFSAEMPDATLATLKIQPSEPRDSAVYFCASGPSGADTQYFGPGTRLTVL.

J is TRBJ2-7 and V is TRBV5-1, with D uncertain. Trimming took 4 bases from V and 3 from J, leaving 11 bases between them. The CDR3 sequence is 13 residues long. The germline V gene has CDR1 SGHRS and CDR2 YFSETQ. DNA of the CDR3: TGCGCCAGCAGCGGAACCCGAAACTACGAGCAGTACTTC. This translates into CASSGTRNYEQYF.

The chain has TRBV7-9 and TRBJ2-5; TRBD2 might be the D (5 bases). The V end lost 8 bases, the J end lost 5 bases, and 21 bases lay between the germline ends. CDR1 is SEHNR and CDR2 is FQNEAQ in the germline V gene (reference sequence). The CDR3 length is 15 residues. This CDR3 reads CASSQRQLQGETQYF. The CDR3, as DNA: TGTGCCAGCTCCCAGCGGCAGTTACAAGGCGAGACCCAGTACTTC.

A note on this clone: A much larger clone lies a single base off, so this may be a read error. V usage is TRBV5-1 and J usage is TRBJ1-1; unclear D gene. This CDR3 comprises 13 residues. Germline V gene lookup returns CDR1 SGHRS and CDR2 YFSETQ. The V gene lost 4 bases and the J gene lost 1 base, with 8 bases spanning the gap. The CDR3 region has the DNA TGCGCCAGCAGCATGGAGGGGAACACTGAAGCTTTCTTT. This gives the protein CASSMEGNTEAFF.

The V gene is TRBV11-2, the J gene TRBJ1-1; perhaps TRBD1 as D (6 bases). CDR1 SGHAT and CDR2 FQNNGV come from the germline V gene. This CDR3 is built from 15 residues. V was trimmed by 5 bases and J by 6 bases, leaving 19 bases between them. The CDR3 nucleotides are TGTGCCAGCAGCCCCTCGGAGGGGGGCTCGGCTGAAGCTTTCTTT. Protein: CASSPSEGGSAEAFF.

This chain connects TRBV2 to TRBJ1-1, with a weak D call TRBD1 (6 bases). CDR1 is SNHLY and CDR2 is FYNNEI in the germline V gene. Trimming removed 4 bases from V and 4 bases from J, with 13 bases in between. This CDR3 is 14 amino acids long. The CDR3 bases are TGTGCCAGCAGTGCTATAGGAGGGGGCACTGAAGCTTTCTTT. Amino acids: CASSAIGGGTEAFF.

The chain has TRBV7-9 and TRBJ2-1; 13 bases agree with TRBD2. The CDR3 has 15 amino acids. With V trimmed by 4 bases and J by 8 bases, 5 bases remained unmatched. Germline-derived CDR1 and CDR2 are SEHNR and FQNEAQ (reference sequence). Written as DNA, the CDR3 is TGTGCCAGCAGCTCGGGACTAGCGGGACTCGATGAGCAGTTCTTC. Amino acids: CASSSGLAGLDEQFF.

V usage is TRBV9 and J usage is TRBJ1-5; TRBD1 aligns across 7 bases. CDR3 length equals 14 residues. With 3 bases clipped from V and 9 bases from J, the junction kept 9 bases outside the gene matches. Germline V gene sequence: CDR1 SGDLS, CDR2 YYNGEE. The CDR3 sequence: CASSAGRDSGPQHF. CDR3 bases: TGTGCCAGCAGCGCTGGCCGGGACAGTGGGCCCCAGCATTTT.